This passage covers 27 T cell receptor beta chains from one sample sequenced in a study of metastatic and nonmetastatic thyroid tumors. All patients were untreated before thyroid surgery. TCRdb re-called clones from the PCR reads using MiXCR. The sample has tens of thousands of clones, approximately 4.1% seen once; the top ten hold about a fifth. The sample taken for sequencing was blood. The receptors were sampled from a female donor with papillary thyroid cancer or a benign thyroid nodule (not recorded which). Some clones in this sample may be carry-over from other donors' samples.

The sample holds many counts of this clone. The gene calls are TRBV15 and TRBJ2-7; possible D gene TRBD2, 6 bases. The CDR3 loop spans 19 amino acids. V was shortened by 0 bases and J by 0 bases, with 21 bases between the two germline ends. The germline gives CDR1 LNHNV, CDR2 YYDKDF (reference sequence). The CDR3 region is CATSRDFMQEGGLSYEQYF. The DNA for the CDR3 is TGTGCCACCAGCAGAGATTTCATGCAAGAGGGAGGCCTCTCCTACGAGCAGTACTTC.

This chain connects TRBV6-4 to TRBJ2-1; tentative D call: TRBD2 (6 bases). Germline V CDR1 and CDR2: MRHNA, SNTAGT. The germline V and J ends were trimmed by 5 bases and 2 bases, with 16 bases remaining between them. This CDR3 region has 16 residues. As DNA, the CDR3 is TGTGCCAGCAGTCCACTAGCCGCAAAGGCCTACAATGAGCAGTTCTTC. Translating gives CASSPLAAKAYNEQFF.

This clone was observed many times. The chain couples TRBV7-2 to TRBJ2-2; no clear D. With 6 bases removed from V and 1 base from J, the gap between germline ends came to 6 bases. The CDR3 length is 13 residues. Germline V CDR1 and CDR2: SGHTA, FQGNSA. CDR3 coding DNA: TGTGCCAGCAGTTGGATGAACACCGGGGAGCTGTTTTTT. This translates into CASSWMNTGELFF. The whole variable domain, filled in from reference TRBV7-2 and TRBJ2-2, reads GAGVSQSPSNKVTEKGKDVELRCDPISGHTALYWYRQSLGQGLEFLIYFQGNSAPDKSGLPSDRFSAERTGGSVSTLTIQRTQQEDSAVYLCASSWMNTGELFFGEGSRLTVL.

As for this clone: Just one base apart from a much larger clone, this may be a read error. CDR3 amino acids: CASSEIKADGYTF. In DNA form, the CDR3 reads TGTGCCAGCAGTGAAATCAAGGCAGATGGCTACACCTTC. This chain links TRBV6-1 with TRBJ1-2, with D unclear. The germline V gene encodes CDR1 MNHNS and CDR2 SASEGT. V was cut by 2 bases and J by 6 bases, with 10 bases left in between. The CDR3 spans 13 residues.

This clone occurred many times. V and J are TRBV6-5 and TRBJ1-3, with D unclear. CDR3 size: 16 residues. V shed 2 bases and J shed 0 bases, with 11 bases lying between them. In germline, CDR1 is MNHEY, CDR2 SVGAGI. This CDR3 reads CASSYLPPGSGNTIYF. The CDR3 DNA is TGTGCCAGCAGTTACCTCCCCCCGGGCTCTGGAAACACCATATATTTT.

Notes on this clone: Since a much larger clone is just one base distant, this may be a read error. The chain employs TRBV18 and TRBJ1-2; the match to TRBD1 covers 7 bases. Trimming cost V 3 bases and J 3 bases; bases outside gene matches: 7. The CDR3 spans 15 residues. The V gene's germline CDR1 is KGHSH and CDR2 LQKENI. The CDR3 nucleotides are TGTGCCAGCTCACCGATCGGACAGGAGCACTATGGCTACACCTTC. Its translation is CASSPIGQEHYGYTF.

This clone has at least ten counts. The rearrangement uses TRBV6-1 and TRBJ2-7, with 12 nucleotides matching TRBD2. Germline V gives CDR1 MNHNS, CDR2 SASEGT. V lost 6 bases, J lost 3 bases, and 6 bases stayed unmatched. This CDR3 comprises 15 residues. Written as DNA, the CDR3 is TGTGCCAGCAGATCCACTAGCGGGAGGATCTACGAGCAGTACTTC. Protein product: CASRSTSGRIYEQYF.

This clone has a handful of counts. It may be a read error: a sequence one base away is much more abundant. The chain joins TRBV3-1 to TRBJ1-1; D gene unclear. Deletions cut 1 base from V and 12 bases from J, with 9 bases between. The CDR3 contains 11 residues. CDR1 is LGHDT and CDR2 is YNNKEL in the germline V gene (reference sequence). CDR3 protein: CASSQGEKTFF. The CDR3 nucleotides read TGTGCCAGCAGCCAAGGGGAGAAAACTTTCTTT.

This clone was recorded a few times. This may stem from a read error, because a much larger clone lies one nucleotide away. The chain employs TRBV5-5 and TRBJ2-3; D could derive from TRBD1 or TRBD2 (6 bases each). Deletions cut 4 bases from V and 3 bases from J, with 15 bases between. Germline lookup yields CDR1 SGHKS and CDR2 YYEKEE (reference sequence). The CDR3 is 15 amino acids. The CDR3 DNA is TGTGCCAGCAGCCCCGGGGGCTTGGCGACAGATACGCAGTATTTT. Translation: CASSPGGLATDTQYF.

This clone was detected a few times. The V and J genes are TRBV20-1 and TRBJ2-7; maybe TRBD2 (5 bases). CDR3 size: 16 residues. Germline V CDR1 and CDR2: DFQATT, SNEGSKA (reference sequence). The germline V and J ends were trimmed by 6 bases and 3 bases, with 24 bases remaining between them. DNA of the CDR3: TGCAGTGCGAGACCCCCCCTAGTGGGAGAAGACTACGAGCAGTACTTC. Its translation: CSARPPLVGEDYEQYF.

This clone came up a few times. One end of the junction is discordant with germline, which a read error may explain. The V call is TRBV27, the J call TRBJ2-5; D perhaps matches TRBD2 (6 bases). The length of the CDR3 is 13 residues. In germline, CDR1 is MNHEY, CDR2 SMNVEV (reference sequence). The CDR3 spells CASSKRVQDTQYF. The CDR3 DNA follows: TGTGCCAGTAGTAAGCGGGTGCAAGATACCCAGTACTTC.

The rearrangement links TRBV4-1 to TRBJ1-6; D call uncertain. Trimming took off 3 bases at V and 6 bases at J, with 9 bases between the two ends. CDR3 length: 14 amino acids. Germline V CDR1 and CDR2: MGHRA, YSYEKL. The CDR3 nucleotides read TGCGCCAGCAGCCAGATACAGTCTAATTCACCCCTCCACTTT. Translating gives CASSQIQSNSPLHF.

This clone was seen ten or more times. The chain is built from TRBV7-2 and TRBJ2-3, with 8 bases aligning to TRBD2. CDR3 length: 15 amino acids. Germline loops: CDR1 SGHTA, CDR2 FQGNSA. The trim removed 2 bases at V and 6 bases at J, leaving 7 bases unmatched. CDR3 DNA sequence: TGTGCCAGCAGCTTAAATAGCGGGACGGAGGATACGCAGTATTTT. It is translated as CASSLNSGTEDTQYF.

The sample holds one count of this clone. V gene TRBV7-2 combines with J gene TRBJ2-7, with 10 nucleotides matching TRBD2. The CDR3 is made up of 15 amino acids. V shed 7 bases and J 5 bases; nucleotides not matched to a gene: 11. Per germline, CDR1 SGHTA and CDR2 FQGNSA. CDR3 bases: TGTGCCAGCATCCGAACTAGCGGGACCTTCGACGAGCAGTACGTC. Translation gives CASIRTSGTFDEQYV.

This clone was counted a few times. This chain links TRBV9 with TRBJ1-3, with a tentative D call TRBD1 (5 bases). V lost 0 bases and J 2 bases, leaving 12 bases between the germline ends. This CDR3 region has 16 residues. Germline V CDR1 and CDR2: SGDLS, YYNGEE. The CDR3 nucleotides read TGTGCCAGCAGCGTAGGGGGGGGAGTAACTGGAAACACCATATATTTT. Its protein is CASSVGGGVTGNTIYF.

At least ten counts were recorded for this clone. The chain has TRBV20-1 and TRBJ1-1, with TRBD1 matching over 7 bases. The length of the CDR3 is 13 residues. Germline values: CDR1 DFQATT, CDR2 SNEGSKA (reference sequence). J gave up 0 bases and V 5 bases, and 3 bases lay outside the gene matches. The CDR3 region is CSAVQGMNTEAFF. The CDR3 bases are TGCAGTGCTGTACAGGGGATGAACACTGAAGCTTTCTTT.

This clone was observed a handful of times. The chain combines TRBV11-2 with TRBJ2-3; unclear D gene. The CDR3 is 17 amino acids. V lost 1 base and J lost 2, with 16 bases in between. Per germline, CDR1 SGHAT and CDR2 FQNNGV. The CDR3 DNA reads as TGTGCCAGCAGCTTAGTAACAGCTGGATTCTACACAGATACGCAGTATTTT. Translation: CASSLVTAGFYTDTQYF.

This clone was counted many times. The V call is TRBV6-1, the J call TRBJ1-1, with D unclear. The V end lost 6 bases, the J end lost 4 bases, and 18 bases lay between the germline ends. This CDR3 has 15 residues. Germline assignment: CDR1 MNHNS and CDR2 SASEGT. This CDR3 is CASRSQAGGGTEAFF. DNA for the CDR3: TGTGCCAGCAGATCGCAGGCGGGAGGTGGCACTGAAGCTTTCTTT.

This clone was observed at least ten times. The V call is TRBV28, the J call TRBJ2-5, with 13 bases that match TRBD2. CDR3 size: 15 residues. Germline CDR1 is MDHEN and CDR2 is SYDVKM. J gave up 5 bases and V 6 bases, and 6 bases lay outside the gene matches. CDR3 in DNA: TGTGCCAGCAGCTCACTAGCGGGAGGGGCGGAGACCCAGTACTTC. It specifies CASSSLAGGAETQYF.

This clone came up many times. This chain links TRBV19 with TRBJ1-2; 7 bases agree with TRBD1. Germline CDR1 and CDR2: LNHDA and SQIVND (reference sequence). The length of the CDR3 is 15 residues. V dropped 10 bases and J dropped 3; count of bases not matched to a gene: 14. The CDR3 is CATRGGGGGDYGYTF. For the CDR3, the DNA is TGTGCCACCAGGGGGGGTGGCGGAGGTGACTATGGCTACACCTTC.

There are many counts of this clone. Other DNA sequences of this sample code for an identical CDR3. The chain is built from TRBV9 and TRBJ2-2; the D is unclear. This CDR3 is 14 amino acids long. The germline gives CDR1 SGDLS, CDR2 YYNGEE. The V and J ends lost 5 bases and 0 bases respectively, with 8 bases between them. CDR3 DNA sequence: TGTGCCAGCAGGCCGGGCACGAACACCGGGGAGCTGTTTTTT. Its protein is CASRPGTNTGELFF.

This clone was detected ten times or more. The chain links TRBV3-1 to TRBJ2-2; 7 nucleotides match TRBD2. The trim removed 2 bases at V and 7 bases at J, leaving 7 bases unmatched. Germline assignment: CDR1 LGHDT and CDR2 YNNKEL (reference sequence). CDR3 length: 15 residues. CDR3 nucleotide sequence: TGTGCCAGCAGCCAAAGGGCGGGAGCGGGCGGGGAGCTGTTTTTT. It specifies CASSQRAGAGGELFF. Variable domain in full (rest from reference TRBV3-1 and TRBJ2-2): DTAVSQTPKYLVTQMGNDKSIKCEQNLGHDTMYWYKQDSKKFLKIMFSYNNKELIINETVPNRFSPKSPDKAHLNLHINSLELGDSAVYFCASSQRAGAGGELFFGEGSRLTVL.

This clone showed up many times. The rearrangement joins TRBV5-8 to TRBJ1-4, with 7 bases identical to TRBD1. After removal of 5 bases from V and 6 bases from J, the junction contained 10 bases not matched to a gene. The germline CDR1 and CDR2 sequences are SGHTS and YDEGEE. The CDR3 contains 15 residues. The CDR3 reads CASRRKGAGDEKLFF. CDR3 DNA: TGTGCCAGCAGACGGAAGGGGGCCGGAGATGAAAAACTGTTTTTT.

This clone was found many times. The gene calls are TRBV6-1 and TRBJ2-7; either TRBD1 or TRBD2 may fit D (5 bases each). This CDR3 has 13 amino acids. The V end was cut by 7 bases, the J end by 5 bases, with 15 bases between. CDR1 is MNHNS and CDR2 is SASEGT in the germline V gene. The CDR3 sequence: CASIGTDLNEQYF. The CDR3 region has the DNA TGTGCCAGCATCGGGACCGACTTGAACGAGCAGTACTTC.

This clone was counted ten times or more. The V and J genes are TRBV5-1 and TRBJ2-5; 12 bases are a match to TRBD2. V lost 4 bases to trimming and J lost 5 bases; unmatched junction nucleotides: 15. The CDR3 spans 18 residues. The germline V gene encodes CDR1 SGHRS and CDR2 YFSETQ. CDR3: CASSPGGLAGGYGETQYF. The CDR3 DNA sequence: TGCGCCAGCAGCCCGGGGGGCCTAGCGGGAGGGTATGGCGAGACCCAGTACTTC.

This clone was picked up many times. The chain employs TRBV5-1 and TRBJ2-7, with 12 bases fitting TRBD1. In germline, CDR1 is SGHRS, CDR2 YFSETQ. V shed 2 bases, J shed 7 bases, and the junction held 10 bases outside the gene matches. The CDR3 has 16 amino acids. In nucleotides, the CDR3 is TGCGCCAGCAGCTTATTACCGGGACAGGGGGCTCGGGAGCAGTACTTC. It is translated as CASSLLPGQGAREQYF.

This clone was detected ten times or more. The CDR3 sequence: CASSPTGRNTGELFF. CDR3 sequence (DNA): TGTGCCAGCAGCCCCACAGGGAGGAACACCGGGGAGCTGTTTTTT. V usage is TRBV12-3 or TRBV12-4 and J usage is TRBJ2-2, with D possibly TRBD1 on 6 matching bases. Trimming took off 6 bases at V and 1 base at J, with 12 bases between the two ends. CDR3 length: 15 residues.